This record looks at one T cell receptor (beta chain) sequence and its context. The sample belongs to a study of blood T cells in healthy people across ages. Researchers report isolating at least 6 million PBMCs per sample. Together with a sample-barcoded 5' primer, a J-beta primer mix was included in a second PCR lasting roughly 6 to 12 cycles. Any given sample supplied a minimum of 2.5 million CDR3-containing paired-end reads. TCRdb re-derived calls from the 5' RACE reads in MiXCR, one entry per CDR3 protein. The sample holds over 1,500,000 distinct CDR3 sequences; less than 50% are singletons and the top ten take approximately 2%. Sequences were obtained from blood. The origin of this receptor is a woman aged 40-49 years in good health.

The CDR3 DNA reads as TGTGCCAGCAGCTTGCCAAACTCCTACGAGCAGTACTTC. This codes for CASSLPNSYEQYF. V gene TRBV13 combines with J gene TRBJ2-7; D is unresolved. Trimming pared 3 bases from V and 0 bases from J, leaving 6 bases between. The germline gives CDR1 PRHDT, CDR2 FYEKMQ (reference sequence). CDR3 size: 13 residues.